Following are 22 T cell receptor beta chains from one sample sequenced in a study of blood T cell repertoires in COVID-19. The data were produced by immunoSEQ multiplex PCR, yet TCRdb's version contains in-frame clones alone and is incomplete. The profile shows 220,000 or so clones, around 90% of them singletons. The sequencing sample was made of PBMCs or T cells enriched from blood (not recorded which). Receptors were obtained from a man aged 45 to 65 who had been exposed to COVID-19.

This CDR3 reads CASSRTGAGNTIYF. In nucleotides, the CDR3 is TGTGCCAGCAGCAGGACAGGGGCTGGAAACACCATATATTTT. The V and J genes are TRBV28 and TRBJ1-3, with 9 bases matching TRBD1. The length of the CDR3 is 14 residues. From germline, CDR1 is MDHEN and CDR2 SYDVKM. V trimming: 6 bases; J trimming: 2 bases; junction bases outside the gene matches: 2.

The rearrangement joins TRBV5-1 to TRBJ2-3; tentative D call: TRBD2 (6 bases). The CDR3 has 16 residues. Germline CDR1 is SGHRS and CDR2 is YFSETQ. Trimming removed 4 bases from V and 1 base from J, with 16 bases in between. The CDR3 DNA sequence: TGCGCCAGCAGCCTTATGATGGGACTCGGCACAGATACGCAGTATTTT. Its translation is CASSLMMGLGTDTQYF. Combining the CDR3 with reference TRBV5-1 and TRBJ2-3 gives the whole variable domain KAGVTQTPRYLIKTRGQQVTLSCSPISGHRSVSWYQQTPGQGLQFLFEYFSETQRNKGNFPGRFSGRQFSNSRSEMNVSTLELGDSALYLCASSLMMGLGTDTQYFGPGTRLTVL.

The gene calls are TRBV5-5 and TRBJ2-3, with 8 bases aligning to TRBD2. Germline V lookup: CDR1 SGHKS, CDR2 YYEKEE (reference sequence). The CDR3 sequence is 16 residues long. The trim removed 4 bases at V and 5 bases at J, leaving 12 bases unmatched. The CDR3 DNA follows: TGTGCCAGCAGCGCAGGACTAGCTTCGGAGGGAGATACGCAGTATTTT. Amino acids: CASSAGLASEGDTQYF.

The chain recombines TRBV5-4 with TRBJ2-7; 8 bases fit TRBD2. V was pared by 4 bases and J by 3 bases, with 3 bases of the junction left unmatched. The CDR3 extends over 13 amino acids. CDR1 is SGHNT and CDR2 is YYREEE in the germline V gene (reference sequence). The CDR3 region is CASSQRGGYEQYV. DNA for the CDR3: TGTGCCAGCAGCCAACGGGGGGGCTACGAGCAGTACGTC.

The chain is built from TRBV5-1 and TRBJ1-2, with a possible D match to TRBD1 (6 bases). The CDR3 has 13 residues. Germline CDR1 and CDR2: SGHRS and YFSETQ. The V and J ends lost 4 bases and 4 bases respectively, with 11 bases between them. CDR3 sequence reads: CASSTDSTYGYTF. The CDR3 DNA follows: TGCGCCAGCAGCACGGACAGTACCTATGGCTACACCTTC. The whole variable domain, remainder taken from reference TRBV5-1 and TRBJ1-2, is KAGVTQTPRYLIKTRGQQVTLSCSPISGHRSVSWYQQTPGQGLQFLFEYFSETQRNKGNFPGRFSGRQFSNSRSEMNVSTLELGDSALYLCASSTDSTYGYTFGSGTRLTVV.

This chain links TRBV5-4 with TRBJ2-7; D perhaps matches TRBD2 (5 bases). The CDR3 covers 16 residues. Germline loops: CDR1 SGHNT, CDR2 YYREEE (reference sequence). Deletions cut 3 bases from V and 6 bases from J, with 22 bases between. The CDR3 loop is CASSSDGLSAAGEQYF. In nucleotides, the CDR3 is TGTGCCAGCAGCTCGGACGGACTTTCAGCAGCTGGCGAGCAGTACTTC.

This clone has only one observation. The chain employs TRBV19 and TRBJ2-3; D unclear. Germline assignment: CDR1 LNHDA and CDR2 SQIVND (reference sequence). There are 11 residues in the CDR3. The V and J ends lost 6 bases and 5 bases respectively, with 6 bases between them. The chain's CDR3 is CASSQRDTQYF. The CDR3 nucleotides are TGTGCCAGTAGCCAGCGAGATACGCAGTATTTT.

The sample holds one count of this clone. The genes are TRBV3-1 (or the pseudogene TRBV3-2) and TRBJ2-1; possible D gene TRBD2, 5 bases. The CDR3 is 15 residues long. V lost 3 bases to trimming and J lost 0 bases, with 9 bases between them. Per the germline V gene, CDR1 is LGHDT and CDR2 is YNNKEL (reference sequence). The CDR3: CASSHGVSSYNEQFF. CDR3 bases: TGTGCCAGCAGCCACGGGGTGAGCTCCTACAATGAGCAGTTCTTC.

This rearrangement joins TRBV5-1 to TRBJ2-5; 7 bases align to TRBD2. Germline CDR1 reads SGHRS; CDR2 reads YFSETQ. This CDR3 spans 14 amino acids. V dropped 2 bases and J dropped 2; count of bases not matched to a gene: 3. The CDR3 is CASSFGGGQETQYF. In DNA, the CDR3 is TGCGCCAGCAGCTTTGGCGGGGGACAAGAGACCCAGTACTTC.

This clone has a handful of counts. This chain uses TRBV28 with TRBJ1-4; maybe TRBD1 (6 bases). The CDR3 covers 13 residues. Trimming left V 3 bases short and J 4 bases short, with 6 bases between. CDR1 and CDR2 (germline): MDHEN, SYDVKM. CDR3 in amino acids: CASSLGHNEKLFF. CDR3 sequence (DNA): TGTGCCAGCAGTTTGGGACATAATGAAAAACTGTTTTTT.

As to this clone: Other DNA sequences in this sample translate to the same CDR3. The chain employs TRBV18 and TRBJ2-2; D perhaps matches TRBD1 (6 bases). V gave up 3 bases and J gave up 5 bases, with 13 bases separating them. CDR1 is KGHSH, CDR2 LQKENI, per germline. This CDR3 comprises 15 residues. This CDR3 is CASSPLQGRTGELFF. CDR3 DNA: TGTGCCAGCTCACCCCTACAGGGTAGGACCGGGGAGCTGTTTTTT.

This clone showed up just once. This chain links TRBV19 with TRBJ1-1; 9 bases align to TRBD1. Trimming took 4 bases from V and 5 from J; bases not matched to a gene: 5. Germline V gene data show CDR1 as LNHDA and CDR2 as SQIVND (reference sequence). The CDR3 sequence is 14 residues long. CDR3 amino acids: CASSTPGQGTEAFF. The CDR3 DNA reads as TGTGCCAGTAGTACCCCCGGACAGGGGACTGAAGCTTTCTTT. The full variable domain, completed using reference TRBV19 and TRBJ1-1, is DGGITQSPKYLFRKEGQNVTLSCEQNLNHDAMYWYRQDPGQGLRLIYYSQIVNDFQKGDIAEGYSVSREKKESFPLTVTSAQKNPTAFYLCASSTPGQGTEAFFGQGTRLTVV.

CDR3 nucleotide sequence: TGCAGCGTTCATACGACAGTCGGAGCGGCTTTCTTT. It translates to CSVHTTVGAAFF. The rearrangement joins TRBV29-1 to TRBJ1-1; possibly TRBD1 for D (5 bases). The CDR3 consists of 12 residues. V gave up 5 bases and J gave up 11 bases, with 18 bases separating them. Per the germline V gene, CDR1 is SQVTM and CDR2 is ANQGSEA.

The chain links TRBV2 to TRBJ2-1, with 7 bases aligning to TRBD1. The V and J ends lost 4 bases and 7 bases, in that order; junction bases with no gene match: 7. The germline V gene has CDR1 SNHLY and CDR2 FYNNEI. This CDR3 region has 14 residues. CDR3 DNA sequence: TGTGCCAGCAGTGGGTCAAGGGGGCGGAATGAGCAGTTCTTC. This encodes CASSGSRGRNEQFF.

This rearrangement joins TRBV2 to TRBJ1-1, with D tentatively TRBD1 (5 bases). The CDR3 loop spans 13 amino acids. Trimming stripped 6 bases from V and 3 bases from J, with 11 bases between. CDR1 SNHLY and CDR2 FYNNEI come from the germline V gene. The chain's CDR3 is CASRTERDTEAFF. The CDR3 DNA sequence: TGTGCCAGCAGGACAGAGCGTGACACTGAAGCTTTCTTT.

The chain joins TRBV3-1 (or the pseudogene TRBV3-2) to TRBJ2-1; 10 positions agree with TRBD2. V gave up 0 bases and J gave up 5 bases; unmatched junction bases: 13. The germline V gene has CDR1 LGHDT and CDR2 YNNKEL (reference sequence). The CDR3 contains 19 residues. CDR3 protein: CASSQDLVRTSGINNEQFF. CDR3 coding DNA: TGTGCCAGCAGCCAAGATCTCGTGAGGACTAGCGGTATAAACAATGAGCAGTTCTTC.

This clone appeared once. The V gene is TRBV20-1, the J gene TRBJ2-1; TRBD2 agrees at 13 bases. Germline lookup yields CDR1 DFQATT and CDR2 SNEGSKA (reference sequence). Trimming removed 3 bases from V and 0 bases from J; junction bases left unmatched: 5. The CDR3 runs to 17 residues. In DNA form, the CDR3 reads TGCAGTGCTAGTAAACTAGCGGGGGGGAGCTCCTACAATGAGCAGTTCTTC. Translating gives CSASKLAGGSSYNEQFF.

J is TRBJ1-2 and V is TRBV7-2; D is perhaps TRBD1 (6 bases). Trimming stripped 1 base from V and 7 bases from J, with 16 bases between. CDR3 length: 15 amino acids. CDR1 and CDR2 (germline): SGHTA, FQGNSA. The CDR3 coding sequence is TGTGCCAGCAGCTTAGAGAGCAGGGGAAAGGGTGGCTACACCTTC. This encodes CASSLESRGKGGYTF. The whole variable domain, filled in from reference TRBV7-2 and TRBJ1-2, reads GAGVSQSPSNKVTEKGKDVELRCDPISGHTALYWYRQSLGQGLEFLIYFQGNSAPDKSGLPSDRFSAERTGGSVSTLTIQRTQQEDSAVYLCASSLESRGKGGYTFGSGTRLTVV.

This chain uses TRBV6-1 with TRBJ1-5; D remains unclear. Germline CDR1 and CDR2: MNHNS and SASEGT. V was clipped by 2 bases and J by 3 bases, with 14 bases between them. The CDR3 is 16 residues long. CDR3 residues: CASSETSTGTNQPQHF. The CDR3 DNA reads TGTGCCAGCAGTGAAACCTCAACGGGTACCAATCAGCCCCAGCATTTT.

V usage is TRBV6-4 and J usage is TRBJ1-2; TRBD1 is a possible D gene (6 bases). CDR1 is MRHNA, CDR2 SNTAGT, per germline. CDR3 length equals 13 residues. V was trimmed by 4 bases and J by 1 base, leaving 7 bases between them. CDR3 sequence reads: CASSAGVNYGYTF. The CDR3 bases are TGTGCCAGCAGTGCAGGGGTTAACTATGGCTACACCTTC.

CDR3 coding DNA: TGTGCCAGCAGTTCACAAGCTAACTATGGCTACACCTTC. This translates into CASSSQANYGYTF. This chain links TRBV12-3 or TRBV12-4 with TRBJ1-2; D ambiguous. This CDR3 is built from 13 residues. The V end lost 4 bases, the J end lost 0 bases, and 6 bases lay between the germline ends.

The chain recombines TRBV29-1 with TRBJ2-7, with D possibly being TRBD2 (6 bases). CDR1 SQVTM and CDR2 ANQGSEA come from the germline V gene. The length of the CDR3 is 11 residues. Trimming stripped 6 bases from V and 6 bases from J, with 12 bases between. CDR3 coding DNA: TGCAGCGTGGGAGGAGATGGCGAGCAGTACTTC. It codes for CSVGGDGEQYF.